A selection of T cell receptor beta chains follows, all from one sample in a study of cytomegalovirus exposure and HLA in healthy donors. The repertoire was sequenced with immunoSEQ multiplex PCR; TCRdb's copy has only in-frame clones and lacks some. The sample consists of about 140,000 clones, over 60% of them appearing once. Sequenced input: PBMCs. All receptors derive from a male donor in good health and CMV-seropositive. The CDR3 runs from the conserved cysteine through the conserved F or W. D genes are given only for firm matches. Some rows mark clone size as missing; the rest say once, few, many or name a class of expanded clone.

TGTGCCAGCAGCTTTAAAGCGGGAGGGCCCTACAATGAGCAGTTCTTC	CASSFKAGGPYNEQFF	.	TRBV5-6	TRBJ2-1	TRBD2
TGCGCCAGCAGAAATCCGGGACAGGGTGGTTTGAACTATGGCTACACCTTC	CASRNPGQGGLNYGYTF	.	TRBV4-1	TRBJ1-2	TRBD1
TGTGCCAGCAGGCGGGGACAGGGGGTTTTGACAGATACGCAGTATTTT	CASRRGQGVLTDTQYF	.	TRBV6-6	TRBJ2-3	TRBD1
TGTGCCAGCAGTTTTAGCTGGTCTGATTCCTACTACAATGAGCAGTTCTTC	CASSFSWSDSYYNEQFF	.	TRBV28	TRBJ2-1	.
TGTGCCTGGAGTGGAGGTTCCCACGAGCAGTACTTC	CAWSGGSHEQYF	.	TRBV30	TRBJ2-7	.
TGTGCCAGCAACCGGATGAAGAGGGCGGGGGAGACCCAGTACTTC	CASNRMKRAGETQYF	.	TRBV5-8	TRBJ2-5	.
TGTGCCAGCAGCTTAGCGCGACAGACCTATGGCTACACCTTC	CASSLARQTYGYTF	few	TRBV7-8	TRBJ1-2	.
TGTTCCAGCAGCTTCGGGACAGGGGACTATGGCTACACCTTC	CSSSFGTGDYGYTF	.	TRBV7-9	TRBJ1-2	TRBD1
TGTGCCAGCAGCGTAGCTCAAGAGTATGGCTACACCTTC	CASSVAQEYGYTF	.	TRBV9	TRBJ1-2	.
TGTGCCAGCAGCAAAGAGATCCCCGGGACACCGAACACCGGGGAGCTGTTTTTT	CASSKEIPGTPNTGELFF	once	TRBV21-1	TRBJ2-2	.
TGCACCAGCAGCCAAGCGCCGGGAACGTGCCTCCTAAAATCTAATGAAAAACTGTTTTTT	CTSSQAPGTCLLKSNEKLFF	.	TRBV1	TRBJ1-4	.
TGTGCCACCACTAGCGGGAGCGGGGCAGATACGCAGTATTTT	CATTSGSGADTQYF	once	TRBV27	TRBJ2-3	TRBD2
TGTGCCAGCAGTGACTCGGGGACTAGCGGATACAATGAGCAGTTCTTC	CASSDSGTSGYNEQFF	.	TRBV6-4	TRBJ2-1	TRBD2
TGTGCCAGCAGCCCTTTATACTCCGGGGAGCTGTTTTTT	CASSPLYSGELFF	.	TRBV11-3	TRBJ2-2	.
TGTGCCAGCAGTTCTATTGATTGGGAAAAACTGTTTTTT	CASSSIDWEKLFF	once	TRBV27	TRBJ1-4	.
TGTGCCAGCAGCGTAGATGGTGCTAGCGGGAGGGAGCAGTTCTTC	CASSVDGASGREQFF	.	TRBV9	TRBJ2-1	TRBD2
TGTGCCAGCAGCCAAGAGGGGGGCTACGAGCAGTACTTC	CASSQEGGYEQYF	.	TRBV4-2	TRBJ2-7	.
TGTGCCAGCAGCCAAGATCTGACGGAGTATGGCTACACCTTC	CASSQDLTEYGYTF	.	TRBV4-2	TRBJ1-2	.
TGCGCCAGCAGCCCTGACTTTAGCTCCTACAATGAGCAGTTCTTC	CASSPDFSSYNEQFF	.	TRBV4-1	TRBJ2-1	.
TGTGCCAGCAGCTCAAAAGGGACAGGGAGAACCGGGGAGCTGTTTTTT	CASSSKGTGRTGELFF	.	TRBV11-3	TRBJ2-2	TRBD1
TGTGCCAGCAGCTTGGGTATCGGACTAGCGGGAGATAATGAGCAGTTCTTC	CASSLGIGLAGDNEQFF	.	TRBV7-3	TRBJ2-1	TRBD2
TGTGCCAGCAGTCCGATTCTGGCTCTAGCCAAAAACATTCAGTACTTC	CASSPILALAKNIQYF	.	TRBV27	TRBJ2-4	.
TGTGCCAGCAGCCCTGGTCCCAGGGGCTGGGGCAAACTGTTTTTT	CASSPGPRGWGKLFF	.	TRBV7-8	TRBJ1-4	.
TGTGCCAGCAGCGTAGCTCGGGGAGGCGGCTATGGCTACACCTTC	CASSVARGGGYGYTF	.	TRBV9	TRBJ1-2	.
TGTGCCAGCAGCCAGAACAGGGAAAAGGCGACCCAGTACTTC	CASSQNREKATQYF	.	TRBV7-2	TRBJ2-5	.
TGTGCCAGTAGTGCCCGACAGGGAAACACCGGGGAGCTGTTTTTT	CASSARQGNTGELFF	.	TRBV19	TRBJ2-2	TRBD1
TGTGCCAGCAGCTTAGGTTACAGCGGGACGTCCTACGAGCAGTACTTC	CASSLGYSGTSYEQYF	.	TRBV7-9	TRBJ2-7	TRBD2
TGTGCCAGCAGCCCATCACTAGAACCCCACGAGCAGTACTTC	CASSPSLEPHEQYF	.	TRBV5-4	TRBJ2-7	.
TGTGCCATCAGTGTTCCTGCTAGCGCCAATGAGCAGTTCTTC	CAISVPASANEQFF	.	TRBV10-3	TRBJ2-1	.
TGTGCCAGCAGTTTACGGGGGGCTGGCACAGATACGCAGTATTTT	CASSLRGAGTDTQYF	.	TRBV28	TRBJ2-3	.
TGTGCCAGCAGTCCGGACAGGGAGGATGGCTACACCTTC	CASSPDREDGYTF	few	TRBV6-5	TRBJ1-2	TRBD1
TGTGCCAGCAGTTTAAATCCCCAAGTGTGGAATGGGCCTGATACCGAAAAACTGTTTTTT	CASSLNPQVWNGPDTEKLFF	.	TRBV28	TRBJ1-4	.
TGTGCCAGCAGCGCCTGGACTAGGGGCGAGCAGTACTTC	CASSAWTRGEQYF	.	TRBV7-2	TRBJ2-7	TRBD2
TGTGCCACCCTCCGACAGGGACCCTACAATGAGCAGTTCTTC	CATLRQGPYNEQFF	.	TRBV6-1	TRBJ2-1	TRBD1
TGTGCCAGCAGCGCCTCCAAACAATCCCCGGAGGAAGAGACCCAGTACTTC	CASSASKQSPEEETQYF	.	TRBV9	TRBJ2-5	.